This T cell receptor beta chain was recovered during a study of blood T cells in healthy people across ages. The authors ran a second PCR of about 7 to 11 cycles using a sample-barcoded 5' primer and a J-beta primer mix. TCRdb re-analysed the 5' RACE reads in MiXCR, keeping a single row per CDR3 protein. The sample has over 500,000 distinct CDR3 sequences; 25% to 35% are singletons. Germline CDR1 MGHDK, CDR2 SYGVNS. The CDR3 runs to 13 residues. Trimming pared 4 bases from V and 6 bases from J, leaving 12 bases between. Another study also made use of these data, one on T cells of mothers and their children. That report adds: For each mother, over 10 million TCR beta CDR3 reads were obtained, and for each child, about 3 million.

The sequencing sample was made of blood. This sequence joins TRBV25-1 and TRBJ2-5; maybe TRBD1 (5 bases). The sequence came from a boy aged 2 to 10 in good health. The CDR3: CASSGAGMKTQYF. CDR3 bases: TGTGCCAGCAGTGGGGCAGGGATGAAGACCCAGTACTTC.